This passage covers 14 T cell receptor beta chains from one sample sequenced in a study of cytomegalovirus exposure and HLA in healthy donors. 60 Vbeta and 13 Jbeta primers were used in PCR. Assay: immunoSEQ multiplex PCR; the TCRdb copy retains only in-frame clones and omits some. The sample records about 130,000 clones, around three quarters being singletons. Material: PBMCs. Receptors originate from a man in his forties in good health and CMV-seronegative.

The chain is built from TRBV5-1 and TRBJ1-2, with TRBD1 matching over 9 bases. Germline-derived CDR1 and CDR2 are SGHRS and YFSETQ. The CDR3 loop spans 15 amino acids. Losses at the gene ends were 4 bases for V and 6 bases for J; bases not matched to a gene: 10. CDR3 nucleotide sequence: TGCGCCAGCAGCACCCGACAGGGGGAGTGGGATGGCTACACCTTC. Its translation: CASSTRQGEWDGYTF.

The chain has TRBV5-6 and TRBJ2-5; D gene unclear. The CDR3 runs to 14 residues. The V gene's germline CDR1 is SGHDT and CDR2 YYEEEE. The V gene lost 1 base and the J gene lost 3 bases, with 10 bases spanning the gap. CDR3 in amino acids: CASSLYQMEETQYF. The CDR3 DNA is TGTGCCAGCAGCTTGTATCAGATGGAAGAGACCCAGTACTTC.

V gene TRBV5-4 combines with J gene TRBJ2-7; D gene uncertain. V shed 3 bases and J shed 2 bases, with 3 bases lying between them. CDR1 is SGHNT and CDR2 is YYREEE in the germline V gene (reference sequence). This CDR3 spans 11 amino acids. Written as DNA, the CDR3 is TGTGCCAGCAGCTCCGCCTACGAGCAGTACTTC. Its protein product is CASSSAYEQYF.

This clone was detected only once. The rearrangement uses TRBV7-6 and TRBJ2-3; TRBD2 might be the D (5 bases). Trimming pared 5 bases from V and 2 bases from J, leaving 8 bases between. Germline CDR1 is SGHVS and CDR2 is FNYEAQ. The CDR3 spans 13 residues. Here the CDR3 reads CASSPRATDTQYF. The CDR3 DNA reads TGTGCCAGCAGCCCGAGGGCCACAGATACGCAGTATTTT.

This clone came up a few times. The chain employs TRBV9 and TRBJ2-1; 8 bases agree with TRBD2. V gave up 3 bases and J gave up 0 bases; unmatched junction bases: 5. Looked up from germline, CDR1 is SGDLS and CDR2 is YYNGEE. The CDR3 totals 16 residues. DNA for the CDR3: TGTGCCAGCAGCGGGCCTCTAGCGGGCTCCTACAATGAGCAGTTCTTC. This gives the protein CASSGPLAGSYNEQFF.

This clone was recorded a few times. The gene calls are TRBV27 and TRBJ2-7; 10 nucleotides align to TRBD1. CDR3 length: 15 residues. Trimming removed 4 bases from V and 3 bases from J; junction bases left unmatched: 6. From germline, CDR1 is MNHEY and CDR2 SMNVEV (reference sequence). The CDR3 coding sequence is TGTGCCAGCAGTTGGGGGACAGGGGAGAGCTACGAGCAGTACTTC. Its translation is CASSWGTGESYEQYF.

As to this clone: The junction departs from germline at one end; a sequencing error may be responsible. The chain combines TRBV6-5 with TRBJ1-4; maybe TRBD1 (6 bases). The CDR3 sequence is 13 residues long. The germline V gene encodes CDR1 MNHEY and CDR2 SVGAGI. CDR3 nucleotide sequence: TGTGCCAGCCAAGACAGGTTAAATGGAAAACTGTTTTTT. This codes for CASQDRLNGKLFF.

This chain links TRBV6-1 with TRBJ2-5; TRBD1 matches at 11 bases. The last part of the DNA fits TRBJ2-7 better; the J call may be wrong. The germline gives CDR1 MNHNS, CDR2 SASEGT. The CDR3 length is 16 residues. DNA of the CDR3: TGTGCCAGCAGTGAAGCAAGGGACAGGGGGTTCTACGAGCAGTACTTC. Translation gives CASSEARDRGFYEQYF.

The chain couples TRBV7-9 to TRBJ1-2, with a possible D match to TRBD1 (6 bases). Trimming pared 5 bases from V and 5 bases from J, leaving 9 bases between. The CDR3 runs 12 residues. Looked up from germline, CDR1 is SEHNR and CDR2 is FQNEAQ (reference sequence). In nucleotides, the CDR3 is TGTGCCAGCAGCCAACAGGGTTATGGCTACACCTTC. Its protein product is CASSQQGYGYTF.

This chain uses TRBV9 with TRBJ1-5; D is ambiguous. CDR3 length: 14 amino acids. CDR1 SGDLS and CDR2 YYNGEE come from the germline V gene. V lost 3 bases and J 2 bases, leaving 9 bases between the germline ends. The CDR3 DNA reads as TGTGCCAGCAGCGCCCTGGGCGGCAATCAGCCCCAGCATTTT. Translation: CASSALGGNQPQHF.

The chain carries TRBV11-2 and TRBJ2-1, with D possibly matching TRBD2 (6 bases). Looked up from germline, CDR1 is SGHAT and CDR2 is FQNNGV. The CDR3 totals 15 residues. Between the trimmed V and J ends, which lost 5 bases and 9 bases, there was a span of 20 bases. The CDR3 protein is CASSPFGTGDGEQFF. CDR3 sequence (DNA): TGTGCCAGCAGCCCGTTTGGGACTGGAGATGGTGAGCAGTTCTTC.

The table lists this clone with a few counts. J is TRBJ1-5 and V is TRBV7-2; no clear D gene. Germline V gene sequence: CDR1 SGHTA, CDR2 FQGNSA. The CDR3 is made up of 14 amino acids. Trimming stripped 4 bases from V and 0 bases from J, with 7 bases between. The CDR3 bases are TGTGCCAGCAGCTCCCCGGGTAGCAATCAGCCCCAGCATTTT. It encodes CASSSPGSNQPQHF.

The gene calls are TRBV7-2 and TRBJ2-5; TRBD1 is a possible D gene (5 bases). V shed 5 bases and J shed 11 bases, with 21 bases lying between them. The V gene's germline CDR1 is SGHTA and CDR2 FQGNSA. CDR3 length equals 14 residues. The CDR3 loop reads CASSHPGPDRGQYF. The CDR3 DNA reads as TGTGCCAGCAGCCACCCAGGGCCTGACCGTGGGCAGTACTTC.

The chain uses TRBV4-1 and TRBJ2-3; unclear D gene. V was cut by 1 base and J by 1 base, with 9 bases left in between. Germline V CDR1 and CDR2: MGHRA, YSYEKL. There are 15 residues in the CDR3. The CDR3 DNA reads as TGCGCCAGCAGCCAAGCCCCACTGGGCACAGATACGCAGTATTTT. It is translated as CASSQAPLGTDTQYF.